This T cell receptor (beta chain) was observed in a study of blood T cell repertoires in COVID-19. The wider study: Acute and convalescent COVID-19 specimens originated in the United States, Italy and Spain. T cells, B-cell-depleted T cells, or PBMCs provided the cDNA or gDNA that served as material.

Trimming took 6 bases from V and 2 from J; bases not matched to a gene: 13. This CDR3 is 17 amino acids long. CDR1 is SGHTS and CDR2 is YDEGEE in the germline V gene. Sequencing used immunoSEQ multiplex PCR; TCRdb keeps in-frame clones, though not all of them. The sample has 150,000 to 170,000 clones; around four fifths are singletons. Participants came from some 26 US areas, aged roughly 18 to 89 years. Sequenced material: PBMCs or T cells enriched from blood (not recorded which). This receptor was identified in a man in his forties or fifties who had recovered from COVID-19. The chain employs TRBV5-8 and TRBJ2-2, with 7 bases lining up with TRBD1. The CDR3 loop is CASNHKGARQNTGELFF. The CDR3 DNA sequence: TGTGCCAGCAACCATAAGGGGGCGCGCCAAAACACCGGGGAGCTGTTTTTT.